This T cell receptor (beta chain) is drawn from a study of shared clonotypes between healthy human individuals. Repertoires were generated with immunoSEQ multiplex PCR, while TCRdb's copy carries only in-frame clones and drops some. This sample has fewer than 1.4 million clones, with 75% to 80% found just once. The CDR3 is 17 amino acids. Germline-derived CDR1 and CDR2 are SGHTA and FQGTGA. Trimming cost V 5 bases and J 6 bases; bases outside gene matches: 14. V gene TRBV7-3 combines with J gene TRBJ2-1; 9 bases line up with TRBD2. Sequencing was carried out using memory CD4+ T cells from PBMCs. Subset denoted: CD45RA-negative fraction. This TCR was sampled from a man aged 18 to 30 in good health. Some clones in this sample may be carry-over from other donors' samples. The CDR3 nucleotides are TGTGCCAGCAGCCGCCTGGGGGGAGCGGGAGGTTCCAATGAGCAGTTCTTC. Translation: CASSRLGGAGGSNEQFF.